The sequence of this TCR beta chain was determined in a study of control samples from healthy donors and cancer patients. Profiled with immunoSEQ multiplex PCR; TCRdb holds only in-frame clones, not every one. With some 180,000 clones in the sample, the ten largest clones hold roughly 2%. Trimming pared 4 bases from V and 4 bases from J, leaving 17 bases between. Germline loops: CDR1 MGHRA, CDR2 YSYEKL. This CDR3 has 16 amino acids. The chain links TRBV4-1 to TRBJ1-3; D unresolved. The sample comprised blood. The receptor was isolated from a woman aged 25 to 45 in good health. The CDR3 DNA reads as TGCGCCAGCAGCCGGTCCGGGTGGCAGACAGGAAACACCATATATTTT. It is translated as CASSRSGWQTGNTIYF.